The 10 T cell receptor beta chains reported below all come from one sample, sequenced in a study of cytomegalovirus exposure and HLA in healthy donors. The PCR contained 60 Vbeta and 13 Jbeta primers. TCRdb's copy holds only in-frame clones and misses some; the assay was immunoSEQ multiplex PCR. The sample lists some 140,000 clones, roughly 77% occurring once. Material for sequencing was PBMCs. All receptors derive from a female donor in good health and CMV-seronegative.

The genes are TRBV10-3 and TRBJ2-1; D possibly corresponds to TRBD2 (5 bases). Per germline, CDR1 ENHRY and CDR2 SYGVKD. The CDR3 is 15 residues long. The V end was cut by 0 bases, the J end by 10 bases, with 16 bases between. The CDR3 here is CAISESRELAVEQFF. CDR3 in DNA: TGTGCCATCAGTGAGTCGAGGGAGCTAGCTGTAGAGCAGTTCTTC.

This clone was detected a few times. V usage is TRBV30 and J usage is TRBJ2-7; D is undetermined. The germline CDR1 and CDR2 sequences are GTSNPN and SVGIG (reference sequence). The CDR3 spans 13 residues. The V end was cut by 5 bases, the J end by 3 bases, with 14 bases between. The CDR3 protein is CAWGQERFYEQYF. The CDR3 DNA sequence: TGTGCCTGGGGGCAGGAACGGTTCTACGAGCAGTACTTC.

The V call is TRBV30, the J call TRBJ1-5; TRBD1 might be the D (6 bases). V was cut by 2 bases and J by 5 bases, with 10 bases left in between. The CDR3 extends over 13 amino acids. Germline loops: CDR1 GTSNPN, CDR2 SVGIG (reference sequence). CDR3 residues: CAWSTGRDQPQHF. CDR3 DNA sequence: TGTGCCTGGAGTACAGGGCGGGATCAGCCCCAGCATTTT.

The J gene is TRBJ1-5, the V gene TRBV4-3; D ambiguous. V lost 0 bases and J 9 bases, leaving 18 bases between the germline ends. CDR1 and CDR2 from the germline V gene are LGHNA and YSLEER. There are 16 residues in the CDR3. CDR3 DNA: TGCGCCAGCAGCCAAGAGTCGCAGCCGGGGATCTGGCCCCAGCATTTT. Its protein is CASSQESQPGIWPQHF.

This chain links TRBV29-1 with TRBJ2-1; 9 positions match TRBD1. V gave up 7 bases and J gave up 6 bases; unmatched junction bases: 4. Germline CDR1 is SQVTM and CDR2 is ANQGSEA. The CDR3 runs 12 residues. Written as DNA, the CDR3 is TGCAGCGCCAACAGGGGGCTCAATGAGCAGTTCTTC. Its protein is CSANRGLNEQFF.

This chain joins TRBV7-9 and TRBJ2-2, with D perhaps matching TRBD2 (6 bases). This CDR3 has 17 amino acids. From germline, CDR1 is SEHNR and CDR2 FQNEAQ (reference sequence). V lost 1 base to trimming and J lost 0 bases, with 12 bases between them. The CDR3 protein is CASSLGVAEANTGELFF. The CDR3 DNA follows: TGTGCCAGCAGCTTAGGAGTAGCGGAGGCGAACACCGGGGAGCTGTTTTTT.

This clone was observed a single time. The V gene is TRBV5-1, the J gene TRBJ2-2, with 7 positions matching TRBD1. Looked up from germline, CDR1 is SGHRS and CDR2 is YFSETQ. The CDR3 has 14 residues. Germline trimming cut 4 bases from V and 5 bases from J; bases unmatched to any gene: 5. This chain's CDR3 is CASSPRGRTGELFF. CDR3 bases: TGCGCCAGCAGCCCGAGGGGGCGGACCGGGGAGCTGTTTTTT.

V and J are TRBV10-3 and TRBJ2-1; 8 bases fit TRBD2. V gave up 1 base and J gave up 6 bases; unmatched junction bases: 8. Germline V gene data show CDR1 as ENHRY and CDR2 as SYGVKD. The CDR3 covers 16 residues. The CDR3: CAISEYKLAGSNEQFF. The CDR3 DNA is TGTGCCATCAGTGAGTACAAGTTAGCGGGAAGCAATGAGCAGTTCTTC.

Concerning this clone: Other DNA sequences in this sample translate to the same CDR3. The V gene is TRBV5-6, the J gene TRBJ2-1; the match to TRBD2 covers 9 bases. The CDR3 totals 17 residues. CDR1 is SGHDT, CDR2 YYEEEE, per germline. V shed 0 bases, J shed 4 bases, and the junction held 8 bases outside the gene matches. CDR3 amino acids: CASSLARRLAVYNEQFF. In nucleotides, the CDR3 is TGTGCCAGCAGCTTGGCCCGAAGACTAGCGGTTTACAATGAGCAGTTCTTC.

The V gene is TRBV10-3, the J gene TRBJ1-2, with TRBD1 as a possible D gene (5 bases). The CDR3 is 11 residues long. V lost 6 bases and J 3 bases, leaving 5 bases between the germline ends. Germline CDR1 is ENHRY and CDR2 is SYGVKD. CDR3 residues: CAIRQDYGYTF. The CDR3 bases are TGTGCCATCAGACAGGACTATGGCTACACCTTC.